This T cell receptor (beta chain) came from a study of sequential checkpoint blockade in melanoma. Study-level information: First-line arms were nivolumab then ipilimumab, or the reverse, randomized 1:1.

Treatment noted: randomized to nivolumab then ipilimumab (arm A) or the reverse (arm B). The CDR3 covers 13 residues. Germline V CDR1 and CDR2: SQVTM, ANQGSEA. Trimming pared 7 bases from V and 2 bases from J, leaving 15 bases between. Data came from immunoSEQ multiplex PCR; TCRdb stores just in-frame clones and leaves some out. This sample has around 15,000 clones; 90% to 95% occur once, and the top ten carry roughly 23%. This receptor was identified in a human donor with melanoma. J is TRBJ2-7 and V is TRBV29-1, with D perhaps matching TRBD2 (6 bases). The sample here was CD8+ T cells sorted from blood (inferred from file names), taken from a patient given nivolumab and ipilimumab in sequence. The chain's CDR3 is CSAGLARAYEQYF. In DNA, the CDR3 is TGCAGCGCGGGGCTAGCGAGAGCCTACGAGCAGTACTTC.